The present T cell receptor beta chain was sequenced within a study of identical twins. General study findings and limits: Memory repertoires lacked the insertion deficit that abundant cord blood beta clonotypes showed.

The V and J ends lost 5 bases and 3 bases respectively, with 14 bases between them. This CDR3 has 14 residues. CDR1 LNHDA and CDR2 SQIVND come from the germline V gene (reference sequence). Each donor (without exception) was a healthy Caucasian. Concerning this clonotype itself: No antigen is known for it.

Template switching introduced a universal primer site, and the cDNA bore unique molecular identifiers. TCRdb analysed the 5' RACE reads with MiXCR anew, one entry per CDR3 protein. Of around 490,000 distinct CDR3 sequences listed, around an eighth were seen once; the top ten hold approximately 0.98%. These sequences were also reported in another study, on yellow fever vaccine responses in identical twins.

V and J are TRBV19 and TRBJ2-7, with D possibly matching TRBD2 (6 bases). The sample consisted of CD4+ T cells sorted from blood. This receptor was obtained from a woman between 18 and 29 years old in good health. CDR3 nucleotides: TGTGCCAGTAGTCGAACGGGAGATTTCTACGAGCAGTACTTC. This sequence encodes CASSRTGDFYEQYF.